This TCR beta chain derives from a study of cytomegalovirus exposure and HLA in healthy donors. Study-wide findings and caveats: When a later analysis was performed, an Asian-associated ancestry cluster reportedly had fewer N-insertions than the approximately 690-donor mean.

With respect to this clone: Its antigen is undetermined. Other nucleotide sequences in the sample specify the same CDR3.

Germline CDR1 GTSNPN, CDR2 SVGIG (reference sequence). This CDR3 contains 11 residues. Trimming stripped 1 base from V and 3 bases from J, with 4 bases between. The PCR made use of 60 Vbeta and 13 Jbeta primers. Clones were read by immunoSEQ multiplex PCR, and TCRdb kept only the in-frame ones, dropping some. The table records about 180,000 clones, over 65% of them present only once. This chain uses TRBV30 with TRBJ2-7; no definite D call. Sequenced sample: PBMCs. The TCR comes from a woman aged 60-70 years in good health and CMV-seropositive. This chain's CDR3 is CAWSARYEQYF. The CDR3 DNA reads TGTGCCTGGAGTGCCCGCTACGAGCAGTACTTC.